The rows below give T cell receptor beta chains drawn from one sample of a study of a mutant IDH1 vaccine in newly diagnosed glioma. Libraries were prepared by immunoSEQ multiplex PCR; TCRdb keeps only in-frame clonotypes and omits some of them. There are roughly 32,000 clones in the sample; more than 70% occur only once, and 9% to 10% lies in the top ten. This material consisted of peripheral blood mononuclear cells (PBMCs), taken from a glioma patient treated with radiotherapy, temozolomide or both. These TCRs come from a man between 50 and 59 years old with glioma. Some clones in this sample may be carry-over from other donors' samples. The CDR3 runs from the conserved cysteine through the conserved F or W. The D gene is left open where the match is weak. Clone size is not always given. Where it is, it says once, few, many or a class for expanded clones.

>TRBV18|TRBJ2-4|TRBD2|.
CASSAGAGEKNIQYF
>TRBV4-3|TRBJ2-3|.|.
CASSQQDNTDTQYF
>TRBV5-1|TRBJ1-6|.|.
CASSGWTADYSPLHF
>TRBV18|TRBJ1-3|.|.
CASSPRGRHSGNTIYF
>TRBV9|TRBJ1-4|.|few
CASSADIATNEKLFF
>TRBV5-1|TRBJ2-7|TRBD2|.
CASSWGGTYEQYF
>TRBV4-1|TRBJ1-4|.|.
CASSQDSGFNEKLFF
>TRBV19|TRBJ1-2|.|.
CASLRADYGYTF
>TRBV5-1|TRBJ1-1|.|.
CASSFGYVSAEAFF
>TRBV15|TRBJ1-5|TRBD1|.
CATSRGGQGLSNQPQHF
>TRBV27|TRBJ2-5|.|.
CASKGHSKETQYF
>TRBV11-2|TRBJ2-3|TRBD2|.
CASSFSAGAGDTQYF
>TRBV9|TRBJ2-1|.|.
CASSDRDGRGNEQFF
>TRBV28|TRBJ1-2|.|few
CASTPSPGFYGYTF
>TRBV6-5|TRBJ1-5|TRBD1|.
CASQGANQPQHF
>TRBV19|TRBJ1-2|.|.
CASSPDGGRYGYTF
>TRBV7-9|TRBJ2-5|.|.
CASSFLTAETQYF
>TRBV6-5|TRBJ1-1|.|.
CASFRGNTEAFF
>TRBV5-1|TRBJ2-3|TRBD1|.
CASSLGPGTGGTDTQYF
>TRBV5-6|TRBJ1-4|.|.
CASSLAQATNEKLFF
>TRBV29-1|TRBJ2-3|.|.
CSVDYEVTDTQYF
>TRBV7-2|TRBJ1-1|.|few
CASSLVHGVGTEAFF
>TRBV7-2|TRBJ2-1|.|.
CASRRTGTNEQFF
>TRBV7-9|TRBJ2-5|.|.
CASSPGGAETQYF
>TRBV18|TRBJ2-7|.|.
CASSLTDDYEQYF
>TRBV6-5|TRBJ1-5|.|few
CASSYNSRNQPQHF
>TRBV4-1|TRBJ1-2|.|.
CASSQVTGYSYGYTF
>TRBV7-9|TRBJ1-2|.|.
CASSLEGGYYGYTF
>TRBV6-6|TRBJ2-7|.|.
CASRPPNSYEQYF